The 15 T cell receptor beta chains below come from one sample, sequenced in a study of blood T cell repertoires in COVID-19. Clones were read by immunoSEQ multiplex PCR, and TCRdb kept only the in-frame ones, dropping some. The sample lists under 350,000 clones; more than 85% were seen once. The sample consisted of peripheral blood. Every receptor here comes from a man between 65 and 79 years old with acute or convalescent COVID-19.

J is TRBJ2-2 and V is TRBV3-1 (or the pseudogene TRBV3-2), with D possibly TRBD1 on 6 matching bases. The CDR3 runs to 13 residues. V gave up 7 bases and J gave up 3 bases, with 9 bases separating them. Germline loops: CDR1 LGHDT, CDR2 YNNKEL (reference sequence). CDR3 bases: TGTGCCAGCAACCACAGGGACACCGGGGAGCTGTTTTTT. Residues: CASNHRDTGELFF.

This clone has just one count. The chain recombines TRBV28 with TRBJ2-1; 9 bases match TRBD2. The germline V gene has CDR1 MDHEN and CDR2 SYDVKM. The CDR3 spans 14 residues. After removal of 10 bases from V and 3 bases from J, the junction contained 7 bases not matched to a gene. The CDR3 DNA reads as TGTGCCACCTTAGCGGGGGAACTCTACAATGAGCAGTTCTTC. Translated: CATLAGELYNEQFF.

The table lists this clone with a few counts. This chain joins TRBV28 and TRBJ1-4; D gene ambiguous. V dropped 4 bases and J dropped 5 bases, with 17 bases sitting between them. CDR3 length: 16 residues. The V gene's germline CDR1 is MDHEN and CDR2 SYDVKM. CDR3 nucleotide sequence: TGTGCCAGCAGTTCAACCCTGACACGGGAAAATGAAAAACTGTTTTTT. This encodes CASSSTLTRENEKLFF.

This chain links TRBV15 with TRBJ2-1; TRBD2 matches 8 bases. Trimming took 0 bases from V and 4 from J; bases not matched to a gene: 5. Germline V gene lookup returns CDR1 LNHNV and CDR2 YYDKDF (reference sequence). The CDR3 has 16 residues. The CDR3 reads CATSRDGSGRYNEQFF. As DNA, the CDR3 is TGTGCCACCAGCAGAGATGGGAGCGGGAGATACAATGAGCAGTTCTTC. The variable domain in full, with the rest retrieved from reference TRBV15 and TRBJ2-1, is DAMVIQNPRYQVTQFGKPVTLSCSQTLNHNVMYWYQQKSSQAPKLLFHYYDKDFNNEADTPDNFQSRRPNTSFCFLDIRSPGLGDTAMYLCATSRDGSGRYNEQFFGPGTRLTVL.

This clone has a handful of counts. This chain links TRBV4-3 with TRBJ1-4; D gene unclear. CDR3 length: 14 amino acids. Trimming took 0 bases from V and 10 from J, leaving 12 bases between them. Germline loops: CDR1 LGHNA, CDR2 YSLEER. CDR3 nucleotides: TGCGCCAGCAGCCAAGATTTTGAGGATGGAAAACTGTTTTTT. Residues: CASSQDFEDGKLFF.

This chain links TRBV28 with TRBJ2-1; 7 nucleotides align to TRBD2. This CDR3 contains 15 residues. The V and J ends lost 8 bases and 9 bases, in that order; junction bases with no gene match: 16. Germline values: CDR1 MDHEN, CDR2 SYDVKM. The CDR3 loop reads CASQRPWEGRSEQFF. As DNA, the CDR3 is TGTGCCAGCCAACGGCCCTGGGAGGGGAGAAGTGAGCAGTTCTTC.

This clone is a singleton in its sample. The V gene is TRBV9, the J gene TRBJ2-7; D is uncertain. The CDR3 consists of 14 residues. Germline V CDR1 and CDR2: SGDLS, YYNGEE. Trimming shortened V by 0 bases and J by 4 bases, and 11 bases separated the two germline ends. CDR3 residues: CASSVASNSYEQYF. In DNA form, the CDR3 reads TGTGCCAGCAGCGTAGCTAGTAACTCATACGAGCAGTACTTC.

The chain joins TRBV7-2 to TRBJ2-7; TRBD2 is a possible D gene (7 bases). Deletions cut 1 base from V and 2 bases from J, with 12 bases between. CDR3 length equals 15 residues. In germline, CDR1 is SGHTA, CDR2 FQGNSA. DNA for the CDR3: TGTGCCAGCAGCTTAGTCTCGGGGGGCACCTACGAGCAGTACTTC. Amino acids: CASSLVSGGTYEQYF.

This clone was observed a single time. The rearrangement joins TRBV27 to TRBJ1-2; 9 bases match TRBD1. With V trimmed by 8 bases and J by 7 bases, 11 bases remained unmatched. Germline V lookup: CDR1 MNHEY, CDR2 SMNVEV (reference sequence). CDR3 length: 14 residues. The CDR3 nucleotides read TGTGCCAGCGGCCTGACAGGGGGGATGCGTGGCTACACCTTC. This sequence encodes CASGLTGGMRGYTF.

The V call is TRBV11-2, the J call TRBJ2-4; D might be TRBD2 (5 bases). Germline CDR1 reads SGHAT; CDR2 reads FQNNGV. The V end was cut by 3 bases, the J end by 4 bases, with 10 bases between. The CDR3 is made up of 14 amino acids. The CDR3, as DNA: TGTGCCAGCAGCTTCGGATCGGGGAAAAACATTCAGTACTTC. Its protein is CASSFGSGKNIQYF.

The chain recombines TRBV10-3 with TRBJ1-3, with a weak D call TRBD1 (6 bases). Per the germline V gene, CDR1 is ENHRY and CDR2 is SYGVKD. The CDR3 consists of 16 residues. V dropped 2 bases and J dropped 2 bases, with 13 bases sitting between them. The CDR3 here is CAISEPAGEAGNTIYF. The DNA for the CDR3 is TGTGCCATCAGTGAGCCGGCAGGGGAAGCTGGAAACACCATATATTTT.

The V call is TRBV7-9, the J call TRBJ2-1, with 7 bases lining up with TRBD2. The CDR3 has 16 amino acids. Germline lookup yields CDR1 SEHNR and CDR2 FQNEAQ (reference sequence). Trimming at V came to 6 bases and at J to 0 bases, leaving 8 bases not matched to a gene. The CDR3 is CASSTQLAVSYNEQFF. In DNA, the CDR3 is TGTGCCAGCAGTACCCAGCTAGCGGTCTCCTACAATGAGCAGTTCTTC. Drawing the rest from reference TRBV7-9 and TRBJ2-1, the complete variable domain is DTGVSQNPRHKITKRGQNVTFRCDPISEHNRLYWYRQTLGQGPEFLTYFQNEAQLEKSRLLSDRFSAERPKGSFSTLEIQRTEQGDSAMYLCASSTQLAVSYNEQFFGPGTRLTVL.

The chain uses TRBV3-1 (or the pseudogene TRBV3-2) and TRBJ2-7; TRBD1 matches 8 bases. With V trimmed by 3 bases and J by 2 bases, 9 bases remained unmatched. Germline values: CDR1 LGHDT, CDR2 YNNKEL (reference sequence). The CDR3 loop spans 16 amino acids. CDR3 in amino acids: CASSQLWDRRTYEQYF. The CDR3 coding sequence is TGTGCCAGCAGCCAGTTATGGGACAGGCGAACCTACGAGCAGTACTTC.

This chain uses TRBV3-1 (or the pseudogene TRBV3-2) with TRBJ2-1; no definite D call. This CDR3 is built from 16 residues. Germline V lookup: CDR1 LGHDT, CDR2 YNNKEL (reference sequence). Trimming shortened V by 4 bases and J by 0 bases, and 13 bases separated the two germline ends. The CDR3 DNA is TGTGCCAGCAGCCCCATGAAAGCCTCCTCCTACAATGAGCAGTTCTTC. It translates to CASSPMKASSYNEQFF.

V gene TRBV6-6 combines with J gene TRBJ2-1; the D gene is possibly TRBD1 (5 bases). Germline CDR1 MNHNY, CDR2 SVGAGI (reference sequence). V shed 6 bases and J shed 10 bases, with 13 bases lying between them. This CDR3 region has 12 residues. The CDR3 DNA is TGTGCCAGCAGCCGGCAGGGTGGCGAGCAGTTCTTC. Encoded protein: CASSRQGGEQFF.